The 29 T cell receptor beta chains reported below all come from one sample, sequenced in a study of T cell changes during pregnancy in multiple sclerosis. The method was immunoSEQ multiplex PCR; TCRdb's version includes in-frame clones alone and lacks a portion of them. The sample has some 85,000 clones; approximately 92% are singletons. The material sequenced was peripheral blood, taken in the second trimester of pregnancy. These receptors came from a female donor in good health, enrolled as a control in a pregnancy study.

The V call is TRBV13, the J call TRBJ1-2; possibly TRBD1 for D (6 bases). CDR3 length: 15 residues. Germline V CDR1 and CDR2: PRHDT, FYEKMQ (reference sequence). V lost 5 bases to trimming and J lost 9 bases, with 22 bases between them. The chain's CDR3 is CASSLRGGEGDSYTF. Written as DNA, the CDR3 is TGTGCCAGCAGCCTCCGGGGGGGTGAGGGGGATAGCTACACCTTC.

V usage is TRBV30 and J usage is TRBJ1-1; 7 bases line up with TRBD1. CDR3 length: 16 residues. The V segment lost 4 bases and the J segment 0 bases; nucleotides outside the gene matches: 11. CDR1 and CDR2 (germline): GTSNPN, SVGIG (reference sequence). CDR3 nucleotide sequence: TGTGCCTGGAACAGGGGTTCTCCCTACGTGAACACTGAAGCTTTCTTT. Protein: CAWNRGSPYVNTEAFF.

The CDR3 protein is CASSLSGRPAGGYTF. CDR3 in DNA: TGTGCCAGCTCTCTCAGCGGGCGTCCCGCGGGGGGCTACACCTTC. The V gene is TRBV18, the J gene TRBJ1-2; D gene ambiguous. The CDR3 consists of 15 residues. The germline V and J ends were trimmed by 6 bases and 8 bases, with 22 bases remaining between them. Per the germline V gene, CDR1 is KGHSH and CDR2 is LQKENI.

J is TRBJ1-4 and V is TRBV7-2; D remains ambiguous. This CDR3 spans 16 amino acids. The V end lost 5 bases, the J end lost 2 bases, and 15 bases lay between the germline ends. Per germline, CDR1 SGHTA and CDR2 FQGNSA. The CDR3 loop is CASSRPRGSTNEKLFF. CDR3 sequence (DNA): TGTGCCAGCAGCCGCCCGCGGGGAAGTACTAATGAAAAACTGTTTTTT.

The CDR3 nucleotides read TGTGCCAGCAGCCCCCTGCCGGGACAGGCTAAATACAATGAGCAGTTCTTC. Translation: CASSPLPGQAKYNEQFF. This sequence joins TRBV11-3 and TRBJ2-1; 8 nucleotides align to TRBD1. V trimming: 5 bases; J trimming: 4 bases; junction bases outside the gene matches: 13. Germline CDR1 and CDR2: SGHNT and YENEEA. The CDR3 consists of 17 residues.

The chain joins TRBV6-6 to TRBJ1-4; possible D gene TRBD1, 5 bases. The germline V gene has CDR1 MNHNY and CDR2 SVGAGI (reference sequence). The CDR3 is made up of 15 amino acids. Trimming cost V 6 bases and J 5 bases, with 16 bases left between them. For the CDR3, the DNA is TGTGCCAGCAGCCCCAGGGAGGTTAAAAATGAAAAACTGTTTTTT. Its translation: CASSPREVKNEKLFF.

This clone was found a few times. This chain connects TRBV30 to TRBJ2-2; D perhaps matches TRBD2 (6 bases). This CDR3 comprises 15 residues. V was clipped by 0 bases and J by 3 bases, with 11 bases between them. Germline lookup yields CDR1 GTSNPN and CDR2 SVGIG (reference sequence). CDR3 nucleotide sequence: TGTGCCTGGAGTGTACCCGGGGGACACACCGGGGAGCTGTTTTTT. Translation gives CAWSVPGGHTGELFF.

The chain is built from TRBV11-3 and TRBJ2-1; D possibly corresponds to TRBD2 (6 bases). Germline-derived CDR1 and CDR2 are SGHNT and YENEEA. With 0 bases removed from V and 8 bases from J, the gap between germline ends came to 8 bases. The CDR3 runs to 13 residues. CDR3 residues: CASSLDGGDEQFF. CDR3 DNA sequence: TGTGCCAGCAGCTTAGATGGCGGGGATGAGCAGTTCTTC.

The rearrangement uses TRBV9 and TRBJ1-1; D ambiguous. Trimming stripped 0 bases from V and 3 bases from J, with 12 bases between. The CDR3 spans 15 residues. CDR1 and CDR2 from the germline V gene are SGDLS and YYNGEE. Here the CDR3 reads CASSVAPGGDTEAFF. The CDR3 nucleotides are TGTGCCAGCAGCGTAGCCCCAGGCGGGGACACTGAAGCTTTCTTT.

The rearrangement links TRBV5-1 to TRBJ1-1, with TRBD1 matching over 9 bases. V shed 2 bases and J 7 bases; nucleotides not matched to a gene: 9. CDR1 and CDR2 from the germline V gene are SGHRS and YFSETQ. The CDR3 sequence is 15 residues long. The chain's CDR3 is CASSFEIGQGNEAFF. The CDR3 DNA sequence: TGCGCCAGCAGCTTCGAAATAGGACAGGGGAATGAAGCTTTCTTT.

V is TRBV25-1 and J is TRBJ1-1; D may be TRBD1 (5 bases). The CDR3 is 14 residues long. Trimming shortened V by 3 bases and J by 1 base, and 9 bases separated the two germline ends. The V gene's germline CDR1 is MGHDK and CDR2 SYGVNS. CDR3 protein: CASSDQQENTEAFF. The CDR3 bases are TGTGCCAGCAGTGACCAACAGGAGAACACTGAAGCTTTCTTT.

The chain couples TRBV7-9 to TRBJ2-7; D is undetermined. Germline CDR1 reads SEHNR; CDR2 reads FQNEAQ (reference sequence). The CDR3 length is 12 residues. Trimming left V 5 bases short and J 6 bases short, with 11 bases between. CDR3 nucleotide sequence: TGTGCCAGCAGCCAAGCAATTGGCGAGCAGTACTTC. Translated: CASSQAIGEQYF.

This rearrangement joins TRBV7-3 to TRBJ2-3; TRBD2 agrees at 7 bases. The CDR3 contains 15 residues. Unmatched junction bases numbered 5, after V lost 5 bases and J lost 0 bases. The germline V gene encodes CDR1 SGHTA and CDR2 FQGTGA. The CDR3 loop reads CASSPSGTSTDTQYF. CDR3 coding DNA: TGTGCCAGCAGCCCCAGCGGGACCAGCACAGATACGCAGTATTTT. Variable domain in full (rest from reference TRBV7-3 and TRBJ2-3): GAGVSQTPSNKVTEKGKYVELRCDPISGHTALYWYRQSLGQGPEFLIYFQGTGAADDSGLPNDRFFAVRPEGSVSTLKIQRTERGDSAVYLCASSPSGTSTDTQYFGPGTRLTVL.

The chain combines TRBV29-1 with TRBJ1-2; 8 bases are shared with TRBD1. With 6 bases clipped from V and 5 bases from J, the junction kept 8 bases outside the gene matches. This CDR3 has 13 amino acids. The germline CDR1 and CDR2 sequences are SQVTM and ANQGSEA. The DNA of the CDR3 is TGCAGCGTAAACGGACAGGGATCGTATGGCTACACCTTC. This codes for CSVNGQGSYGYTF.

This chain joins TRBV11-2 and TRBJ2-7, with a possible D match to TRBD2 (5 bases). Trimming took 5 bases from V and 2 from J, leaving 13 bases between them. CDR1 is SGHAT and CDR2 is FQNNGV in the germline V gene. CDR3 length: 14 amino acids. Here the CDR3 DNA reads TGTGCCAGCAGCCAAAAAGGACTTACCTACGAGCAGTACTTC. Translated: CASSQKGLTYEQYF.

J is TRBJ1-2 and V is TRBV7-3; weak D call: TRBD1 (5 bases). The V gene lost 5 bases and the J gene lost 3 bases, with 16 bases spanning the gap. The CDR3 spans 15 residues. Germline CDR1 is SGHTA and CDR2 is FQGTGA. The CDR3 DNA sequence: TGTGCCAGCAGCCCCCTGGGAGGGGACCACTATGGCTACACCTTC. It specifies CASSPLGGDHYGYTF.

The chain has TRBV27 and TRBJ1-2, with 7 bases matching TRBD1. With 3 bases clipped from V and 4 bases from J, the junction kept 5 bases outside the gene matches. The CDR3 runs 14 residues. Germline-derived CDR1 and CDR2 are MNHEY and SMNVEV (reference sequence). The CDR3 region is CASSLDRTLYGYTF. CDR3 bases: TGTGCCAGCAGTTTGGACAGGACCCTCTATGGCTACACCTTC.

The V and J genes are TRBV9 and TRBJ2-1; maybe TRBD1 (6 bases). Per germline, CDR1 SGDLS and CDR2 YYNGEE. This CDR3 spans 12 amino acids. With 3 bases removed from V and 16 bases from J, the gap between germline ends came to 17 bases. CDR3 sequence (DNA): TGTGCCAGCAGCGCCTCATCCGAGGGGGTTTTCTTC. Amino acid sequence: CASSASSEGVFF. Full variable domain (outside the CDR3, taken from reference TRBV9 and TRBJ2-1): DSGVTQTPKHLITATGQRVTLRCSPRSGDLSVYWYQQSLDQGLQFLIQYYNGEERAKGNILERFSAQQFPDLHSELNLSSLELGDSALYFCASSASSEGVFFGPGTRLTVL.

This chain joins TRBV2 and TRBJ2-7, with 10 bases fitting TRBD1. Germline CDR1 reads SNHLY; CDR2 reads FYNNEI. V was clipped by 10 bases and J by 6 bases; unmatched bases: 15. The CDR3 extends over 15 amino acids. Here the CDR3 reads CATVGDRGNRGEQYF. The CDR3 DNA is TGTGCCACCGTCGGGGACAGGGGAAATCGGGGCGAGCAGTACTTC.

This rearrangement joins TRBV4-3 to TRBJ2-6; 7 nucleotides match TRBD1. V shed 6 bases and J 3 bases; nucleotides not matched to a gene: 11. Germline V gene lookup returns CDR1 LGHNA and CDR2 YSLEER. The CDR3 sequence is 17 residues long. The chain's CDR3 is CASSRTGTYNGANVLTF. CDR3 in DNA: TGCGCCAGCAGTCGGACAGGAACTTATAATGGGGCCAACGTCCTGACTTTC.

The chain links TRBV6-5 to TRBJ1-2, with D tentatively TRBD1 (5 bases). Looked up from germline, CDR1 is MNHEY and CDR2 is SVGAGI. The CDR3 has 12 residues. V was clipped by 6 bases and J by 4 bases, with 9 bases between them. CDR3 in DNA: TGTGCCAGCAGCCCGACAGCCTATGGCTACACCTTC. It is translated as CASSPTAYGYTF.

This clone occurred once. The CDR3: CSVEEFGPGGYTF. The CDR3 nucleotides are TGCAGCGTTGAAGAATTTGGGCCAGGGGGCTACACCTTC. The chain joins TRBV29-1 to TRBJ1-2, with D possibly TRBD1 on 5 matching bases. Trimming took off 0 bases at V and 8 bases at J, with 13 bases between the two ends. Germline assignment: CDR1 SQVTM and CDR2 ANQGSEA. The CDR3 spans 13 residues.

The chain uses TRBV5-6 and TRBJ2-2; D not resolved. The length of the CDR3 is 13 residues. CDR1 is SGHDT and CDR2 is YYEEEE in the germline V gene. Trimming left V 0 bases short and J 8 bases short, with 8 bases between. The CDR3 region is CASSLEELGELFF. CDR3 DNA: TGTGCCAGCAGCTTGGAAGAGCTGGGGGAGCTGTTTTTT.

The chain employs TRBV2 and TRBJ2-7; possibly TRBD2 for D (5 bases). The CDR3 is 12 residues long. Germline CDR1 SNHLY, CDR2 FYNNEI. Trimming took 6 bases from V and 1 from J, leaving 7 bases between them. CDR3 loop: CASSRLSYEQYF. CDR3 nucleotides: TGTGCCAGCAGCCGACTATCCTACGAGCAGTACTTC.

The sample holds one count of this clone. The chain uses TRBV5-1 and TRBJ1-1; D gene ambiguous. CDR1 SGHRS and CDR2 YFSETQ come from the germline V gene. The V end lost 2 bases, the J end lost 1 base, and 9 bases lay between the germline ends. This CDR3 contains 14 residues. The CDR3 sequence: CASSFTAQNTEAFF. The CDR3 coding sequence is TGCGCCAGCAGCTTTACAGCCCAGAACACTGAAGCTTTCTTT.

This chain connects TRBV4-3 to TRBJ1-5; D possibly corresponds to TRBD1 (5 bases). The CDR3 extends over 14 amino acids. Germline CDR1 LGHNA, CDR2 YSLEER. V was shortened by 1 base and J by 7 bases, with 11 bases between the two germline ends. The DNA for the CDR3 is TGCGCCAGCAGCCAAGTACGCGGGGACCAGCCCCAGCATTTT. Residues: CASSQVRGDQPQHF.

V usage is TRBV4-2 and J usage is TRBJ2-7; 8 positions match TRBD1. CDR3 length: 16 amino acids. Germline V lookup: CDR1 LGHNA, CDR2 YNFKEQ. The junction had 8 bases not matched to a gene; V was cut back by 0 bases and J by 4 bases. CDR3 loop: CASSQDIGTGQYEQYF. DNA for the CDR3: TGTGCCAGCAGCCAAGATATCGGGACAGGTCAATACGAGCAGTACTTC.

This sequence joins TRBV5-1 and TRBJ1-2; TRBD1 matches at 10 bases. The CDR3 loop spans 14 amino acids. V trimming: 5 bases; J trimming: 6 bases; junction bases outside the gene matches: 7. CDR1 is SGHRS, CDR2 YFSETQ, per germline. Here the CDR3 reads CASRTPGQGNGYTF. As DNA, the CDR3 is TGCGCCAGCAGGACCCCGGGACAGGGGAATGGCTACACCTTC. The entire variable domain, with the rest obtained from reference TRBV5-1 and TRBJ1-2, is as follows: KAGVTQTPRYLIKTRGQQVTLSCSPISGHRSVSWYQQTPGQGLQFLFEYFSETQRNKGNFPGRFSGRQFSNSRSEMNVSTLELGDSALYLCASRTPGQGNGYTFGSGTRLTVV.

This sequence joins TRBV11-1 and TRBJ1-5; D is perhaps TRBD1 (5 bases). The CDR3 consists of 17 residues. Germline V gene lookup returns CDR1 SGHAT and CDR2 FQDESV (reference sequence). Trimming shortened V by 1 base and J by 5 bases, and 18 bases separated the two germline ends. The CDR3 reads CASSLEKGPDWDQPQHF. The CDR3 DNA is TGTGCCAGCAGCTTAGAAAAGGGGCCCGATTGGGATCAGCCCCAGCATTTT.